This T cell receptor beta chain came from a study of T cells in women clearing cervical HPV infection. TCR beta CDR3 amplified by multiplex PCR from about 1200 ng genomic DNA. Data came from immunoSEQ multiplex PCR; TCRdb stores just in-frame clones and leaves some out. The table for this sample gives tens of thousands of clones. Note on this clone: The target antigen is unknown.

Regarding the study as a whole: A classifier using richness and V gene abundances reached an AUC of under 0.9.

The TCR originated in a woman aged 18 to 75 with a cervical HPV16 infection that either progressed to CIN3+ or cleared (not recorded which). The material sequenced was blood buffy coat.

CDR3 residues: CARDSRGSTEAFF. CDR3 DNA (partial): TGTGCCCGAGACTCGCGGGGGAGCACTGAA. The chain recombines TRBV30 with TRBJ1-1; D is possibly TRBD1 (5 bases). The read stops 3 residues short of the end of the CDR3; the missing end is completed from the germline J gene. This CDR3 region has 13 residues. Germline lookup yields CDR1 GTSNPN and CDR2 SVGIG (reference sequence). V was trimmed by 8 bases and J by 4 bases, leaving 17 bases between them. The complete variable domain, with remaining parts taken from reference TRBV30 and TRBJ1-1, reads SQTIHQWPATLVQPVGSPLSLECTVEGTSNPNLYWYRQAAGRGLQLLFYSVGIGQISSEVPQNLSASRPQDRQFILSSKKLLLSDSGFYLCARDSRGSTEAFFGQGTRLTVV.